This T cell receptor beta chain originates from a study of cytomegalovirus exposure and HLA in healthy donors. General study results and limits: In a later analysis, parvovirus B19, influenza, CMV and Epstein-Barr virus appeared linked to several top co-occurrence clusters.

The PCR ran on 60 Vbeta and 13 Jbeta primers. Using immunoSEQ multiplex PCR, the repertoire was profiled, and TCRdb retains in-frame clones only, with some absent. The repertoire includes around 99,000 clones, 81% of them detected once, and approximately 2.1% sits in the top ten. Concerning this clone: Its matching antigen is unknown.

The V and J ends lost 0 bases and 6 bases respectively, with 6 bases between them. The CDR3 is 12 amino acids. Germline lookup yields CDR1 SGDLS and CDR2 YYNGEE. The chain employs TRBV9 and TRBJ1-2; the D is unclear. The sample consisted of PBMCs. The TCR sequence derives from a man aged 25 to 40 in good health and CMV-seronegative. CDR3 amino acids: CASSVVSDGYTF. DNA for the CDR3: TGTGCCAGCAGCGTAGTTTCGGATGGCTACACCTTC.